The 7 T cell receptor beta chains listed next were all sequenced from one sample in a study of identical twins. TCRdb independently ran MiXCR on the 5' RACE reads; one entry per CDR3 protein. The table lists 1,800,000 or so distinct CDR3 sequences, roughly 35% of them singletons. Material for sequencing was cord blood. The receptors stem from a newborn girl in good health.

This chain joins TRBV15 and TRBJ1-1; a weak D match, TRBD1 (5 bases). Germline lookup yields CDR1 LNHNV and CDR2 YYDKDF (reference sequence). The CDR3 totals 16 residues. The V and J ends lost 0 bases and 1 base respectively, with 12 bases between them. CDR3 coding DNA: TGTGCCACCAGCAGAGATTATGGCGACAGGAACACTGAAGCTTTCTTT. Translation gives CATSRDYGDRNTEAFF.

The rearrangement uses TRBV10-1 and TRBJ2-3; 8 bases are shared with TRBD2. J lost 4 bases, V lost 0 bases, and 6 bases had no gene match. Germline V lookup: CDR1 WNHNN, CDR2 SYGVQD (reference sequence). The CDR3 loop spans 16 amino acids. The CDR3 is CASSESWPGGADTQYF. CDR3 in DNA: TGCGCCAGCAGTGAGTCCTGGCCCGGGGGGGCAGATACGCAGTATTTT.

This chain uses TRBV2 with TRBJ2-4, with TRBD2 matching over 12 bases. Losses at the gene ends were 7 bases for V and 2 bases for J; bases not matched to a gene: 6. The CDR3 contains 16 residues. Per germline, CDR1 SNHLY and CDR2 FYNNEI. The CDR3 DNA reads TGTGCCAGCACCCCTGGACTAGCGGGATCCAAAAACATTCAGTACTTC. It encodes CASTPGLAGSKNIQYF.

This clonotype was recorded once. The chain joins TRBV20-1 to TRBJ2-1; 8 nucleotides match TRBD2. Per the germline V gene, CDR1 is DFQATT and CDR2 is SNEGSKA (reference sequence). This CDR3 is 14 amino acids long. V was pared by 5 bases and J by 6 bases, with 9 bases of the junction left unmatched. Here the CDR3 DNA reads TGCAGTGCTCCCCGGGCCGCGGGGGGCAATGAGCAGTTCTTC. Translation gives CSAPRAAGGNEQFF.

The gene calls are TRBV5-1 and TRBJ1-2; D remains unclear. Germline CDR1 and CDR2: SGHRS and YFSETQ. V shed 4 bases and J shed 5 bases, with 15 bases lying between them. The length of the CDR3 is 14 residues. The CDR3: CASSPSGVRYGYTF. CDR3 DNA: TGCGCCAGCAGCCCCTCGGGAGTGCGGTATGGCTACACCTTC.

This chain uses TRBV20-1 with TRBJ2-1; 9 positions match TRBD2. The CDR3 spans 17 residues. Per the germline V gene, CDR1 is DFQATT and CDR2 is SNEGSKA (reference sequence). Trimming cost V 0 bases and J 4 bases; bases outside gene matches: 10. For the CDR3, the DNA is TGCAGTGCTAGAGATCAGGCGGGGGGGGCGCCATACAATGAGCAGTTCTTC. Encoded protein: CSARDQAGGAPYNEQFF.

This rearrangement joins TRBV29-1 to TRBJ1-4; D ambiguous. Germline loops: CDR1 SQVTM, CDR2 ANQGSEA. Trimming left V 7 bases short and J 2 bases short, with 11 bases between. This CDR3 contains 13 residues. The CDR3 loop reads CSAGVGTNEKLFF. CDR3 in DNA: TGCAGCGCCGGTGTCGGGACTAATGAAAAACTGTTTTTT.